Below, 24 T cell receptor beta chains from the same sample are listed, as sequenced in a study of neurological immune-mediated disorders. TCRdb used MiXCR to reprocess the 5' RACE reads, holding one entry per CDR3 protein. This repertoire shows over 60,000 distinct CDR3 sequences, 4% to 6% found once; its top ten account for around 3.3%. Material: PBMCs. These receptors were taken from a woman between 50 and 59 years old with multiple sclerosis.

This clonotype was recorded many times. The rearrangement links TRBV12-3 or TRBV12-4 to TRBJ2-2, with 10 bases that match TRBD1. With 0 bases clipped from V and 4 bases from J, the junction kept 11 bases outside the gene matches. The CDR3 extends over 19 amino acids. The CDR3 spells CASSLALMRDRGGTGELFF. For the CDR3, the DNA is TGTGCCAGCAGTTTAGCGCTAATGAGGGACAGGGGTGGCACCGGGGAGCTGTTTTTT.

This clonotype was found many times. The gene calls are TRBV7-2 and TRBJ2-3; TRBD2 agrees at 8 bases. V shed 3 bases, J shed 4 bases, and the junction held 9 bases outside the gene matches. This CDR3 is built from 16 residues. Germline V lookup: CDR1 SGHTA, CDR2 FQGNSA. The CDR3 region has the DNA TGTGCCAGCAGCTTGCACCGGGGGGGCTACGCAGATACGCAGTATTTT. Translated: CASSLHRGGYADTQYF. Full variable domain (missing parts from reference TRBV7-2 and TRBJ2-3): GAGVSQSPSNKVTEKGKDVELRCDPISGHTALYWYRQSLGQGLEFLIYFQGNSAPDKSGLPSDRFSAERTGGSVSTLTIQRTQQEDSAVYLCASSLHRGGYADTQYFGPGTRLTVL.

This clonotype was detected many times. The rearrangement uses TRBV18 and TRBJ2-5; D gene ambiguous. Germline V gene sequence: CDR1 KGHSH, CDR2 LQKENI. V was shortened by 5 bases and J by 1 base, with 14 bases between the two germline ends. The CDR3 is made up of 15 amino acids. The CDR3 here is CASSSSSNLQETQYF. The CDR3 DNA is TGTGCCAGCTCATCAAGTAGCAACCTCCAAGAGACCCAGTACTTC.

This clonotype was seen at least ten times. This may stem from a read error, because a much larger clone lies one nucleotide away. This chain uses TRBV4-3 with TRBJ2-7; D ambiguous. Trimming removed 0 bases from V and 3 bases from J, with 12 bases in between. The CDR3 loop spans 15 amino acids. The germline gives CDR1 LGHNA, CDR2 YSLEER. The CDR3 here is CASSQESGTGYEQYF. The CDR3, as DNA: TGCGCCAGCAGCCAAGAATCCGGAACGGGCTACGAGCAGTACTTC.

This clonotype has ten or more counts. The rearrangement links TRBV7-3 to TRBJ1-1; 11 bases line up with TRBD1. CDR1 SGHTA and CDR2 FQGTGA come from the germline V gene. This CDR3 spans 15 amino acids. The J segment lost 2 bases and the V segment lost 5 bases, leaving 4 bases of the junction unmatched. CDR3 coding DNA: TGTGCCAGCAGCCCGGGGACAGGGGGAAACACTGAAGCTTTCTTT. This gives the protein CASSPGTGGNTEAFF.

This clonotype has at least ten counts. V gene TRBV9 combines with J gene TRBJ1-1; TRBD1 is a possible D gene (6 bases). CDR3 length: 15 residues. V was shortened by 0 bases and J by 0 bases, with 9 bases between the two germline ends. Germline V gene data show CDR1 as SGDLS and CDR2 as YYNGEE. CDR3 sequence: CASSVGGAVNTEAFF. The CDR3 coding sequence is TGTGCCAGCAGCGTAGGGGGGGCGGTGAACACTGAAGCTTTCTTT.

This clonotype was recorded at least ten times. The chain joins TRBV7-9 to TRBJ2-7, with D tentatively TRBD1 (5 bases). The CDR3 length is 13 residues. Trimming took off 1 base at V and 2 bases at J, with 6 bases between the two ends. Germline V gene sequence: CDR1 SEHNR, CDR2 FQNEAQ (reference sequence). The CDR3 nucleotides read TGTGCCAGCAGCTTAGGGGGCCCCTACGAGCAGTACTTC. Protein product: CASSLGGPYEQYF.

This clonotype was detected ten times or more. This rearrangement joins TRBV28 to TRBJ2-1; a weak D match, TRBD1 (5 bases). Germline V gene sequence: CDR1 MDHEN, CDR2 SYDVKM. The length of the CDR3 is 16 residues. Trimming cost V 5 bases and J 3 bases, with 17 bases left between them. This CDR3 reads CASSLTTGKHYNEQFF. In nucleotides, the CDR3 is TGTGCCAGCAGTCTTACCACAGGAAAGCACTACAATGAGCAGTTCTTC.

The chain employs TRBV20-1 and TRBJ1-1; 8 bases agree with TRBD1. Trimming took 2 bases from V and 11 from J; bases not matched to a gene: 25. The CDR3 runs 18 residues. Germline V gene lookup returns CDR1 DFQATT and CDR2 SNEGSKA (reference sequence). In DNA form, the CDR3 reads TGCAGTGCTAGATTTGGGATGGCAGGGGGCGACGAACGTAGGGTGGCTTTCTTT. Translating gives CSARFGMAGGDERRVAFF.

Comments on this clonotype: The junction shows a germline mismatch at one end, possibly a read error. The V and J genes are TRBV2 and TRBJ2-1; D not certain. Germline V gives CDR1 SNHLY, CDR2 FYNNEI. There are 13 residues in the CDR3. The CDR3, as DNA: TGTGCCGGCAGTGAAGAGATATACAATGAGCAGTTCTTC. Translating it yields CAGSEEIYNEQFF.

This clonotype was observed many times. The gene calls are TRBV27 and TRBJ2-3, with D uncertain. This CDR3 comprises 14 residues. CDR1 and CDR2 (germline): MNHEY, SMNVEV (reference sequence). V was cut by 7 bases and J by 0 bases, with 11 bases left in between. CDR3 loop: CASTLTYSTDTQYF. In DNA, the CDR3 is TGTGCCAGCACGCTGACGTATAGCACAGATACGCAGTATTTT.

About this clonotype: One end of the junction is discordant with germline, which a read error may explain. The rearrangement joins TRBV4-2 to TRBJ1-5; tentative D call: TRBD1 (5 bases). Germline V gene sequence: CDR1 LGHNA, CDR2 YNFKEQ. This CDR3 has 16 amino acids. The CDR3 sequence: CASSQKEGDSNQPQNF. CDR3 DNA sequence: TGTGCCAGCAGCCAAAAGGAAGGGGATAGCAATCAGCCCCAGAATTTT.

This clonotype was seen many times. V usage is TRBV12-3 or TRBV12-4 and J usage is TRBJ1-2; D is possibly TRBD1 (6 bases). This CDR3 is 13 amino acids long. V gave up 0 bases and J gave up 7 bases, with 9 bases separating them. CDR3 coding DNA: TGTGCCAGCAGTTTAGCGCAGGGGATTGGCTACACCTTC. It encodes CASSLAQGIGYTF.

Ten or more counts support this clonotype. V gene TRBV18 combines with J gene TRBJ2-5, with TRBD1 identical over 11 bases. Per germline, CDR1 KGHSH and CDR2 LQKENI. This CDR3 has 17 amino acids. V was clipped by 1 base and J by 2 bases; unmatched bases: 6. DNA of the CDR3: TGTGCCAGCTCACCACGGACCGGGACAGGGGGTCAAGAGACCCAGTACTTC. This translates into CASSPRTGTGGQETQYF. Full variable domain (remainder filled in from reference TRBV18 and TRBJ2-5): NAGVMQNPRHLVRRRGQEARLRCSPMKGHSHVYWYRQLPEEGLKFMVYLQKENIIDESGMPKERFSAEFPKEGPSILRIQQVVRGDSAAYFCASSPRTGTGGQETQYFGPGTRLLVL.

In this sample, this clonotype turned up many times. The chain couples TRBV12-3 or TRBV12-4 to TRBJ2-5; D tentatively fits TRBD1 or TRBD2 (6 bases each). V was trimmed by 5 bases and J by 4 bases, leaving 17 bases between them. This CDR3 has 15 amino acids. The CDR3 nucleotides read TGTGCCAGCAGTACACGGGGCTGGGGGGCAGAGACCCAGTACTTC. Protein product: CASSTRGWGAETQYF.

This clonotype has ten or more counts. The V call is TRBV5-1, the J call TRBJ2-1; D possibly corresponds to TRBD1 (5 bases). Germline V gene data show CDR1 as SGHRS and CDR2 as YFSETQ. This CDR3 has 15 residues. Trimming cost V 0 bases and J 6 bases, with 13 bases left between them. The CDR3 DNA reads TGCGCCAGCAGCTTGGGGCAGGGCAATTTCAATGAGCAGTTCTTC. Protein: CASSLGQGNFNEQFF.

This clonotype was recorded many times. V and J are TRBV20-1 and TRBJ1-5; D is ambiguous. The CDR3 runs to 12 residues. V lost 2 bases to trimming and J lost 3 bases, with 5 bases between them. Germline V CDR1 and CDR2: DFQATT, SNEGSKA (reference sequence). The DNA for the CDR3 is TGCAGTGCTAGACAGTCCAATCAGCCCCAGCATTTT. Translating gives CSARQSNQPQHF.

Ten or more counts support this clonotype. The gene calls are TRBV7-2 and TRBJ1-1; TRBD1 aligns across 8 bases. CDR3 length: 16 residues. V lost 1 base, J lost 5 bases, and 9 bases stayed unmatched. Germline V CDR1 and CDR2: SGHTA, FQGNSA. CDR3 loop: CASSLGVHRQGTEAFF. The CDR3 coding sequence is TGTGCCAGCAGCTTAGGTGTTCATCGACAGGGGACTGAAGCTTTCTTT.

The table lists this clonotype with many counts. The V gene is TRBV7-2, the J gene TRBJ2-1; D call uncertain. Germline V gene data show CDR1 as SGHTA and CDR2 as FQGNSA. V lost 6 bases, J lost 0 bases, and 6 bases lay in between. There are 13 residues in the CDR3. CDR3 bases: TGTGCCAGCAGTTTCTCCTCCTACAATGAGCAGTTCTTC. Its translation: CASSFSSYNEQFF.

The sample holds many counts of this clonotype. The chain has TRBV10-3 and TRBJ1-3; D perhaps matches TRBD1 (5 bases). This CDR3 is 14 amino acids long. With 4 bases removed from V and 4 bases from J, the gap between germline ends came to 11 bases. Germline V CDR1 and CDR2: ENHRY, SYGVKD. DNA of the CDR3: TGTGCCATCAGTGCCGCAGGGTCCGGAAACACCATATATTTT. Translated: CAISAAGSGNTIYF.

This clonotype was observed at least ten times. This sequence joins TRBV6-4 and TRBJ2-3; D remains unclear. Germline V gives CDR1 MRHNA, CDR2 SNTAGT. The CDR3 is made up of 13 amino acids. Trimming shortened V by 4 bases and J by 0 bases, and 5 bases separated the two germline ends. The CDR3 coding sequence is TGTGCCAGCAGTGCGTCTAGCACAGATACGCAGTATTTT. Translating gives CASSASSTDTQYF.

This clonotype was observed at least ten times. The chain combines TRBV3-1 with TRBJ2-3; possibly TRBD2 for D (6 bases). This CDR3 comprises 15 residues. Germline CDR1 is LGHDT and CDR2 is YNNKEL (reference sequence). With 0 bases removed from V and 1 base from J, the gap between germline ends came to 8 bases. The CDR3 coding sequence is TGTGCCAGCAGCCAAGACGGGACTCGCACAGATACGCAGTATTTT. Protein product: CASSQDGTRTDTQYF.

This clonotype was seen many times. The chain carries TRBV29-1 and TRBJ1-1, with a tentative D call TRBD1 (6 bases). V dropped 0 bases and J dropped 1 base, with 9 bases sitting between them. CDR1 is SQVTM and CDR2 is ANQGSEA in the germline V gene. CDR3 size: 14 residues. The CDR3 loop reads CSVEDDRPNTEAFF. CDR3 coding DNA: TGCAGCGTTGAAGACGACAGGCCGAACACTGAAGCTTTCTTT.

This clonotype came up many times. The CDR3 region has the DNA TGCAGTGCTACAGGACTAGCGGGGGGATACAATGAGCAGTTCTTC. As protein: CSATGLAGGYNEQFF. V is TRBV20-1 and J is TRBJ2-1; 14 positions agree with TRBD2. The V gene end was trimmed by 4 bases and the J gene end by 4 bases; junction bases not matched to a gene: 3. Germline V gene lookup returns CDR1 DFQATT and CDR2 SNEGSKA (reference sequence). This CDR3 comprises 15 residues.